This entry concerns a single T cell receptor (beta chain). The antigen it binds to is not known. No qualities accompany the bases; no much larger clone lies one base away. Clipping removes 5 bases from V and 12 bases from J, with 19 as the unmatched junction base count. From cysteine to phenylalanine, the CDR3 is 15 amino acids long. Here the CDR3 DNA is all that survives: 45 bases in frame from base 1. CDR1 and CDR2 are drawn from the germline V gene (reference sequence): MNHEY, SMNVEV. The time point label on this specimen signifies: about 28 days (+/-7) after the second vaccine dose. AZD1222 recipients given second doses at about 4 weeks or at about 12 weeks were pooled, since spike-specific TCR depth and breadth were not found to differ between the two schedules. The vaccinee samples were drawn from two UK trials, COV001 and COV002, one of which was a single-blind randomized controlled phase 2/3 trial testing AZD1222 (ChAdOx1 nCoV-19) in healthy adults. For TCRbeta chain sequencing, PBMC samples from trial participants were taken at day 0 and at day 28 after the second dose.

The data stem from a study of T cell responses to AZD1222 COVID-19 vaccine (dated by TCRdb to about 2021). The study in broad terms: TCR sequencing was performed for about 250 trial participants, of whom 200 to 210 were given two doses of AZD1222 and some 26 were given two doses of MenACWY control vaccine. Trial participants were enrolled into age subgroups of 18-55, 56-69 and 70-plus years, which contained 148, 28 and 57 TCR-sequenced participants, respectively. What the study reported, not specific to this receptor: Epitopes outside the regions mutated in the B.1.351 and B.1.1.7 variants were reportedly recognized by nearly half of the unique spike-specific TCRs. A significant rise in spike-specific TCR breadth and depth was observed after two AZD1222 doses relative to day 0 and relative to MenACWY recipients. No day 14 peak-response samples were available, so repertoires were characterized only after the peak T cell response. The 56-69-year group was small, and its depth increase did not reach significance, likely because of low power. Vaccine-associated CD4 TCRs spanned the whole spike protein, with dominant responses in regions 160-218 and 743-854. Only 5 to 7 AZD1222 recipients were SARS-CoV-2 seropositive at baseline, limiting conclusions about previously exposed vaccinees. Participants were mostly white British and included more females than males, and it was suggested by the authors that clonal diversity may have been underestimated.

The CDR3 regions of human TCRbeta chains were analyzed by immunosequencing. Per the authors' processing: Repertoire TCRs were checked for matches against a reference library of SARS-CoV-2-specific TCRs that had been generated using the MIRA antigen-specificity platform. Breadth was defined as the fraction of unique TCRs that were SARS-CoV-2-associated. Depth was defined as the fraction of total T cells that were SARS-CoV-2-associated. Using the MIRA data, each spike-specific TCR was assigned both to the spike region to which the TCR was reactive and to a CD4 or CD8 class. Log10-transformed breadth and depth values were compared by one-way ANOVA with Sidak's multiple comparisons tests. The clones in this table, taken by TCRdb from immuneACCESS, are in-frame only. Not every clone is retained; where verified, under half of the shortfall comes from an unresolved V gene, and the cause of the rest is unknown. Clone size and V and J calls were adopted from that table, with D and trimming inferred from the DNA. The sample contains 150,000 or so clones, roughly 91% of them found a single time. Together, the top ten hold about 5.9% of the sample.

The source was peripheral blood, collected 28 days after the second AZD1222 dose. The TCR sequence derives from an adult who received the AZD1222 COVID-19 vaccine. The receptor chain draws on TRBV27 and TRBJ2-7; 7 central bases correspond to TRBD1. DNA sequence: TGTGCCAGCAGTCCCCACCGGACAGGCCAAAATTCCCCGTACTTC. This translates into CASSPHRTGQNSPYF.